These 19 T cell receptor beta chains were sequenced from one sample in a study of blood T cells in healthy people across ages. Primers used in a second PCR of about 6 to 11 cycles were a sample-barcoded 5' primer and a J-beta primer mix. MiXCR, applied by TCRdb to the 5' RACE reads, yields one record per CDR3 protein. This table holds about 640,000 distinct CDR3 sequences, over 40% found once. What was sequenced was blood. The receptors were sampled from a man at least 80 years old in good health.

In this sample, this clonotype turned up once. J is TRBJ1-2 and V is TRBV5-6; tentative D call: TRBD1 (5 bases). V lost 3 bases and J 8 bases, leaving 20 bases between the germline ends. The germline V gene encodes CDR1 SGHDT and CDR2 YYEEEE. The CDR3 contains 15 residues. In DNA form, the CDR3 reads TGTGCCAGCAGCTGGGATCCTGCAGGGAGGGACGGCTACACCTTC. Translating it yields CASSWDPAGRDGYTF.

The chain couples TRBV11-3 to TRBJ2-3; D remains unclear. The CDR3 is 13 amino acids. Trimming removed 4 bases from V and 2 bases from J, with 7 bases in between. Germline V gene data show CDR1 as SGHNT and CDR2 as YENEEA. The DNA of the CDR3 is TGTGCCAGCAGCTCGCCAACCACAGATACGCAGTATTTT. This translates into CASSSPTTDTQYF.

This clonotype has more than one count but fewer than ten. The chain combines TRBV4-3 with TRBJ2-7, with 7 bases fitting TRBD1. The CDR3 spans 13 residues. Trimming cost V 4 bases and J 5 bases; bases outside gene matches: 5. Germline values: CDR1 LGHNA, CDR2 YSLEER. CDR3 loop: CASSLTDRDEQYF. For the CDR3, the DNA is TGCGCCAGCAGCCTGACCGACAGGGACGAGCAGTACTTC.

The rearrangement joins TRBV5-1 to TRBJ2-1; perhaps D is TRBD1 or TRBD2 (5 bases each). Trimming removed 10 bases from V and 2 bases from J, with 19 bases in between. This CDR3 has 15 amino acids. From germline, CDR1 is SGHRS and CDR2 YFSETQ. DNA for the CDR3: TGCGCCGACAGCCCGGGACGCAGAACCTACAATGAGCAGTTCTTC. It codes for CADSPGRRTYNEQFF.

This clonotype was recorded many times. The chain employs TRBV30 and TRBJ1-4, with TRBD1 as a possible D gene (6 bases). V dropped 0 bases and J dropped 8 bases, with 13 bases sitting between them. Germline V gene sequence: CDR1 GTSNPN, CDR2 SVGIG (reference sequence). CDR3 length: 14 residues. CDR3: CAWSVRGAGEKLFF. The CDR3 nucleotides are TGTGCCTGGAGTGTACGGGGGGCCGGGGAAAAACTGTTTTTT.

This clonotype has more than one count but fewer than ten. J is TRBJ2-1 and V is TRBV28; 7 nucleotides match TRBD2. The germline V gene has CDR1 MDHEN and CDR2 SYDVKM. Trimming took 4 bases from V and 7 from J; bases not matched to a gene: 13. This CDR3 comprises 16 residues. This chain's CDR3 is CASSSPGGTALNEQFF. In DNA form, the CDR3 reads TGTGCCAGCAGTTCCCCGGGGGGAACAGCGCTAAATGAGCAGTTCTTC.

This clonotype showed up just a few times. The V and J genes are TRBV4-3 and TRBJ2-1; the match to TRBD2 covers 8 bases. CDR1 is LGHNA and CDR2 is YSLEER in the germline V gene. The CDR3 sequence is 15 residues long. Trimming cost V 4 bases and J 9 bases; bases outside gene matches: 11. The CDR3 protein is CASSPTPGLVFEQFF. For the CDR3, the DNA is TGCGCCAGCAGCCCTACACCGGGACTAGTATTTGAGCAGTTCTTC.

The CDR3 reads CASSVLELNEQFF. The CDR3 bases are TGTGCCAGCAGTGTGTTGGAGCTCAATGAGCAGTTCTTC. This chain connects TRBV12-3 or TRBV12-4 to TRBJ2-1; no clear D. The V gene lost 5 bases and the J gene lost 6 bases, with 11 bases spanning the gap. The CDR3 is 13 residues long.

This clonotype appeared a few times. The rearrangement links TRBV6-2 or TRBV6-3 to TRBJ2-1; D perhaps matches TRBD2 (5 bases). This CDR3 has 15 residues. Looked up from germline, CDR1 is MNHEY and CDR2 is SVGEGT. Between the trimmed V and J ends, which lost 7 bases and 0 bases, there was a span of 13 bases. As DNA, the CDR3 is TGTGCCAGCACCGCCGGGATCGGCTCCTACAATGAGCAGTTCTTC. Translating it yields CASTAGIGSYNEQFF.

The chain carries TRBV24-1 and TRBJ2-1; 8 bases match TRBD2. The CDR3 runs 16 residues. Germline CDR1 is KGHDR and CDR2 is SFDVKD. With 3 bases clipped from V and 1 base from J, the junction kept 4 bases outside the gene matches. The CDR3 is CATSDPLAVSYNEQFF. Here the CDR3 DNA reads TGTGCCACCAGTGATCCACTAGCGGTGTCCTACAATGAGCAGTTCTTC.

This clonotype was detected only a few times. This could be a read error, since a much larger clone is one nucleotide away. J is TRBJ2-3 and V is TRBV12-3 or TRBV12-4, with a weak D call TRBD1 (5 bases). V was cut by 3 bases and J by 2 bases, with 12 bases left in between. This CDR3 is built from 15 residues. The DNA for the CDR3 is TGTGCCAGCAGTTTTAAAGGACATAACACAGATACGCAGTATTTT. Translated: CASSFKGHNTDTQYF.

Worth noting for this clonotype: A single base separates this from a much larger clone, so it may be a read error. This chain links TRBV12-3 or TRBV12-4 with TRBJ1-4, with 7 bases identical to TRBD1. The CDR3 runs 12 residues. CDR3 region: CASSSGTEKPFF. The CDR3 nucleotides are TGTGCCAGCAGCTCCGGGACAGAAAAACCGTTTTTT.

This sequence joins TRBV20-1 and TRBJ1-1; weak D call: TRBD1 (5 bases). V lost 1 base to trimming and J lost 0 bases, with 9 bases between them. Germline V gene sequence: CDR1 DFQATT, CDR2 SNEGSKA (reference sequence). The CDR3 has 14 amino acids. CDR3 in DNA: TGCAGTGCTAGAGGGGGCAGGGTGAACACTGAAGCTTTCTTT. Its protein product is CSARGGRVNTEAFF.

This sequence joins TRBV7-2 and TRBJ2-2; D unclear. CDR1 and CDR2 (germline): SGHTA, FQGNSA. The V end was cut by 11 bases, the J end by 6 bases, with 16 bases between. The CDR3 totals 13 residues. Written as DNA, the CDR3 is TGTGCCGCAAGGGTCACGTCCCCCGGGGAGCTGTTTTTT. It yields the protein CAARVTSPGELFF.

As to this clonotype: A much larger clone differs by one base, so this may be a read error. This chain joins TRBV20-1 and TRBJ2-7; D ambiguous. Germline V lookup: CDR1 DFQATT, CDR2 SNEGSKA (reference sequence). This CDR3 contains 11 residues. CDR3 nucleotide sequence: TGCAGGGCTAGTGATGTGTGGGAGCAGTACTTC. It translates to CRASDVWEQYF.

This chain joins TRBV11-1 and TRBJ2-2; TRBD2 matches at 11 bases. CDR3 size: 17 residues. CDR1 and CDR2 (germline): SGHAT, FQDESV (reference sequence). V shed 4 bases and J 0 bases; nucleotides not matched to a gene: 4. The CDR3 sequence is CASSSRTSGSNTGELFF. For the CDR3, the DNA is TGTGCCAGCAGCTCCCGGACTAGCGGGTCGAACACCGGGGAGCTGTTTTTT.

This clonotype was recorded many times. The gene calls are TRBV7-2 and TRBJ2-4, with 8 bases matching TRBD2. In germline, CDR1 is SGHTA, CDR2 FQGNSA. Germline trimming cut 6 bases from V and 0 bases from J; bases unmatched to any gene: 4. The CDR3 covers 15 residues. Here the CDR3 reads CASRTSGLAKNIQYF. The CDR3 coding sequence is TGTGCCAGCAGAACTAGCGGCCTAGCCAAAAACATTCAGTACTTC.

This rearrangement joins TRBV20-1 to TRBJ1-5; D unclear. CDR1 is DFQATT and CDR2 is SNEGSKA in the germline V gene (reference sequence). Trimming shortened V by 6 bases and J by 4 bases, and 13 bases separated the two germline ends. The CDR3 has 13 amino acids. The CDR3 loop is CSAPQAHNQPQHF. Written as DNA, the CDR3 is TGCAGTGCCCCTCAGGCCCATAATCAGCCCCAGCATTTT.

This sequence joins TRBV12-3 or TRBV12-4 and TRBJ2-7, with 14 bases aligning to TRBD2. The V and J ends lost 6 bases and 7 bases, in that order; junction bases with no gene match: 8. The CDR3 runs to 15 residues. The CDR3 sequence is CASSGLAGGYNEQYF. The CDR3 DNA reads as TGTGCCAGCAGCGGACTAGCGGGGGGTTACAATGAGCAGTACTTC.